This TCR beta chain was sequenced in a study of blood T cell repertoires in COVID-19. Study-wide context: From the United States, Italy and Spain came samples of acute and convalescent COVID-19. PBMCs, B-cell-depleted T cells, or T cells provided the cDNA or gDNA that made up the material.

V shed 10 bases and J 5 bases; nucleotides not matched to a gene: 7. The CDR3 is made up of 12 amino acids. Germline V gene data show CDR1 as LNHDA and CDR2 as SQIVND (reference sequence). Original data processing: The assay estimated nucleated cells by amplifying reference gene primers. The table came from immunoSEQ multiplex PCR; TCRdb's copy has only in-frame clones and leaves some out. Clone size and the V and J calls come from that table; the DNA yielded D and trimming. This repertoire shows under 250,000 clones, roughly four fifths found once; its top ten account for about 12%. This chain links TRBV19 with TRBJ2-5; 7 bases match TRBD1. The sample consisted of peripheral blood. The sequence derives from a woman in her thirties or forties with acute or convalescent COVID-19. This chain's CDR3 is CATRQGEETQYF. The CDR3 bases are TGTGCCACCCGACAGGGTGAGGAGACCCAGTACTTC.